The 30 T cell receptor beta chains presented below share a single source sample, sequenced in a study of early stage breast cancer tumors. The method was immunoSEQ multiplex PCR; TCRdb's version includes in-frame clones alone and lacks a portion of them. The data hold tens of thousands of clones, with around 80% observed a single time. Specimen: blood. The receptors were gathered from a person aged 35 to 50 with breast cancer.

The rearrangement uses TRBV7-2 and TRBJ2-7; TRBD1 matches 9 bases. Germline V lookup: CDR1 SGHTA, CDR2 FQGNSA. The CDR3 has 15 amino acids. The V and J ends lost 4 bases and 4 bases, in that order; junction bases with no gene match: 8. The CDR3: CASSSTGGGLYEQYF. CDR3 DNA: TGTGCCAGCAGCTCGACAGGGGGTGGTTTGTACGAGCAGTACTTC.

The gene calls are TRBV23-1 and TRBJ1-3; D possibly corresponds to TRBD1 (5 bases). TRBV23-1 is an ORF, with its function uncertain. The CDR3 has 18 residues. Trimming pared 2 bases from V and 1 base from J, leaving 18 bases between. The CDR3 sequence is CASSQHEWRGTSGNTIYF. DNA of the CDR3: TGCGCCAGCAGTCAACACGAGTGGCGCGGGACGTCTGGAAACACCATATATTTT.

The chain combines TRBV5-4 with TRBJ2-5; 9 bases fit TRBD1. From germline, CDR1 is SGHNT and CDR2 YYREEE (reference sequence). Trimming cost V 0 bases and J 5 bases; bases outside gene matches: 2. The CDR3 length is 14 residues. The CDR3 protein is CASSLDRGQETQYF. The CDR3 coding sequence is TGTGCCAGCAGCTTGGACAGGGGGCAGGAGACCCAGTACTTC.

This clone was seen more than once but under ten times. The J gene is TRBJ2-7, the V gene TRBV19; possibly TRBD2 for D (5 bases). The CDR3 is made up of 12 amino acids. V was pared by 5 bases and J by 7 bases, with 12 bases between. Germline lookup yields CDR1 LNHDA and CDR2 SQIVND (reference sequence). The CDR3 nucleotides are TGTGCCAGTAGTGTGGCCCCGGGAGAGCAGTACTTC. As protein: CASSVAPGEQYF.

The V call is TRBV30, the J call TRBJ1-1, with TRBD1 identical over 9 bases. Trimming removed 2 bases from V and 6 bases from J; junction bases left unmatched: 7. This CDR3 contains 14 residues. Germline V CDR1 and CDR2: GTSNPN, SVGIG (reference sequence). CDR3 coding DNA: TGTGCCTGGAGTACCGGGACAGGGAGTGCTGAAGCTTTCTTT. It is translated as CAWSTGTGSAEAFF.

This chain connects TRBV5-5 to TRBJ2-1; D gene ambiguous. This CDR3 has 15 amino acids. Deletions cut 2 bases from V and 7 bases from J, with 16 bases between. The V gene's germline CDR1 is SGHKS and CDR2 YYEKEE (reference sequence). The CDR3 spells CASSFGTTGWNEQFF. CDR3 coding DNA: TGTGCCAGCAGCTTCGGTACGACCGGATGGAATGAGCAGTTCTTC. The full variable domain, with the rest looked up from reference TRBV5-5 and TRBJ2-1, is DAGVTQSPTHLIKTRGQQVTLRCSPISGHKSVSWYQQVLGQGPQFIFQYYEKEERGRGNFPDRFSARQFPNYSSELNVNALLLGDSALYLCASSFGTTGWNEQFFGPGTRLTVL.

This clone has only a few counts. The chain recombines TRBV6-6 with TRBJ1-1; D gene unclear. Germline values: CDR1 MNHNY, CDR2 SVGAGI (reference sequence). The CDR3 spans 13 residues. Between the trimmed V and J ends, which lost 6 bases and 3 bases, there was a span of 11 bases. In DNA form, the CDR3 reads TGTGCCAGCAGCCCGAATGGGGACACTGAAGCTTTCTTT. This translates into CASSPNGDTEAFF.

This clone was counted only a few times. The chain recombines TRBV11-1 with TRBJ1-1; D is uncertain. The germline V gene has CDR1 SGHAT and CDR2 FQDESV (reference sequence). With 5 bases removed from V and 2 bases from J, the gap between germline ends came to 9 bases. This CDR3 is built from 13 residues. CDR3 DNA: TGTGCCAGCAGCGCTCTGACCAACACTGAAGCTTTCTTT. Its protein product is CASSALTNTEAFF. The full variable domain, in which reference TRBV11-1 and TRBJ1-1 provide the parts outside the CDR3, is EAEVAQSPRYKITEKSQAVAFWCDPISGHATLYWYRQILGQGPELLVQFQDESVVDDSQLPKDRFSAERLKGVDSTLKIQPAELGDSAMYLCASSALTNTEAFFGQGTRLTVV.

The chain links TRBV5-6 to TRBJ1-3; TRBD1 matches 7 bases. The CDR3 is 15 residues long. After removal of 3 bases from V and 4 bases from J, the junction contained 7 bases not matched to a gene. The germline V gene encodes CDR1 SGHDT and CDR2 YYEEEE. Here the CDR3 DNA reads TGTGCCAGCAGCTCTACAGGGGCGCGGGGAAACACCATATATTTT. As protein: CASSSTGARGNTIYF.

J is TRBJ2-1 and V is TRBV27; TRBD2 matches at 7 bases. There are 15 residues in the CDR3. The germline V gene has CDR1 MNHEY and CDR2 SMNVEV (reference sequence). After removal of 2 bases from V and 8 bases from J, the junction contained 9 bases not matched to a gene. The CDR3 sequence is CASSLVGGPWDEQFF. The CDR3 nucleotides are TGTGCCAGCAGTTTAGTGGGAGGGCCCTGGGATGAGCAGTTCTTC.

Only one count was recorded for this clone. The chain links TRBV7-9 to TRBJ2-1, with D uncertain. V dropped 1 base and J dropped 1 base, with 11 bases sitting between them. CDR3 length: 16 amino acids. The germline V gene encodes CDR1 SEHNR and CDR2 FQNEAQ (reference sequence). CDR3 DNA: TGTGCCAGCAGCTTAGTTGCTCGACCTTCCTACAATGAGCAGTTCTTC. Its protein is CASSLVARPSYNEQFF.

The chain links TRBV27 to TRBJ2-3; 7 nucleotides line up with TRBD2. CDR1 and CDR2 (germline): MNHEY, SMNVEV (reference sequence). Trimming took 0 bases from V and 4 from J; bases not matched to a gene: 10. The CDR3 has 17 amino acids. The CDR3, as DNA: TGTGCCAGCAGTTTATCGTTATTAGCGGGCCTCCCAGATACGCAGTATTTT. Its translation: CASSLSLLAGLPDTQYF.

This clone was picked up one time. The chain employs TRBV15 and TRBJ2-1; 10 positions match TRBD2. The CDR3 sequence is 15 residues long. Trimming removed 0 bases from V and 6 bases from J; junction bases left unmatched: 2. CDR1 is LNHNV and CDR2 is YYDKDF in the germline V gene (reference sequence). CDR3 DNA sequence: TGTGCCACCAGCAGAGATAGGACTAGCGGCAATGAGCAGTTCTTC. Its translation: CATSRDRTSGNEQFF. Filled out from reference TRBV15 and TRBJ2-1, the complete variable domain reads DAMVIQNPRYQVTQFGKPVTLSCSQTLNHNVMYWYQQKSSQAPKLLFHYYDKDFNNEADTPDNFQSRRPNTSFCFLDIRSPGLGDTAMYLCATSRDRTSGNEQFFGPGTRLTVL.

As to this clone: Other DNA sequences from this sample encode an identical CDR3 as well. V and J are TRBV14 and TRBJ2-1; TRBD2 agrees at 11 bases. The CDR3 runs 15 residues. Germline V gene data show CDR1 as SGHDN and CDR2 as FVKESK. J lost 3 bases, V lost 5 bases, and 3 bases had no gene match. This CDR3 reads CASSLGLAVYNEQFF. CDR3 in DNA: TGTGCCAGCAGCTTGGGACTAGCGGTCTACAATGAGCAGTTCTTC.

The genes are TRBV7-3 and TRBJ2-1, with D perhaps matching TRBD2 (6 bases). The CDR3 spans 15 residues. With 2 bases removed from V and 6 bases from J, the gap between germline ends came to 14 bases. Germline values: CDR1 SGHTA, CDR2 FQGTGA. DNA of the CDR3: TGTGCCAGCAGCTTAGACGGGAGAAGGGGCAATGAGCAGTTCTTC. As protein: CASSLDGRRGNEQFF.

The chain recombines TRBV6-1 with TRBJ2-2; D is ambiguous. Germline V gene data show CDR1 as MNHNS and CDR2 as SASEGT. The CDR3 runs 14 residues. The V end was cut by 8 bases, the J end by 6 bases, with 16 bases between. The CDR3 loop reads CASWSSRPSGELFF. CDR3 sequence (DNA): TGTGCCAGCTGGTCGTCCAGGCCCTCCGGGGAGCTGTTTTTT.

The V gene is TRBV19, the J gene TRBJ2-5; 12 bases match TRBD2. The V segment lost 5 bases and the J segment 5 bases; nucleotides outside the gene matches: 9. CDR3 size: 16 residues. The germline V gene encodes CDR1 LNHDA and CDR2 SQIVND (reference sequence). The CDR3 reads CASSAGLAGTRETQYF. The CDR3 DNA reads TGTGCCAGTAGTGCCGGACTAGCGGGAACGCGGGAGACCCAGTACTTC.

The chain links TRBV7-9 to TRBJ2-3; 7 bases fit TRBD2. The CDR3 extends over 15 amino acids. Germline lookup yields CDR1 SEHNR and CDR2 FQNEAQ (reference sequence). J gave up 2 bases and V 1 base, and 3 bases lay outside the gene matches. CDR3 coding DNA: TGTGCCAGCAGCTTAGGCGGGAGCCTCACAGATACGCAGTATTTT. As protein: CASSLGGSLTDTQYF.

The CDR3 loop is CASRGEGRQYF. The DNA for the CDR3 is TGTGCCAGCAGGGGGGAGGGAAGGCAGTACTTC. The V gene is TRBV2, the J gene TRBJ2-7, with 7 bases lining up with TRBD2. This CDR3 region has 11 residues. With 6 bases clipped from V and 9 bases from J, the junction kept 5 bases outside the gene matches. Germline V CDR1 and CDR2: SNHLY, FYNNEI.

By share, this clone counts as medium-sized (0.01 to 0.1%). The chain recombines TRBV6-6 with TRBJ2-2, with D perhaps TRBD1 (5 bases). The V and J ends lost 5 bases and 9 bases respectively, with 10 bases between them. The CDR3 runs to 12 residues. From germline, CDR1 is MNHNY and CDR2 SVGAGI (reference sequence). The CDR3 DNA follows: TGTGCCAGCAGTCCATCGGACAGGGAGCTGTTTTTT. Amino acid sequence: CASSPSDRELFF.

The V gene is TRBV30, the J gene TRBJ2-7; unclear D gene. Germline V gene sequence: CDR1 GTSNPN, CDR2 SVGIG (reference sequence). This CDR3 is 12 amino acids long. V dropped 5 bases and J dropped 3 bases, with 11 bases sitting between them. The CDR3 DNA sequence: TGTGCCTGGGACGGCGGCGGCTACGAGCAGTACTTC. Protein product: CAWDGGGYEQYF.

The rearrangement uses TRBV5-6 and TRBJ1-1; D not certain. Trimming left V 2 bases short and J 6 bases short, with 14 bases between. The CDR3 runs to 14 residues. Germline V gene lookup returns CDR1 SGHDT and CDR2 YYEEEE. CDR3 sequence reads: CASSLVPSGSEAFF. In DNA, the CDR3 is TGTGCCAGCAGCTTAGTTCCGTCGGGCTCTGAAGCTTTCTTT.

CDR3 region: CASSLWITPADTQYF. For the CDR3, the DNA is TGTGCCAGCAGCTTGTGGATAACTCCCGCAGATACGCAGTATTTT. V gene TRBV5-5 combines with J gene TRBJ2-3, with D hard to call. Germline CDR1 and CDR2: SGHKS and YYEKEE (reference sequence). Trimming removed 1 base at V and 4 bases at J, with 13 bases between. The CDR3 extends over 15 amino acids.

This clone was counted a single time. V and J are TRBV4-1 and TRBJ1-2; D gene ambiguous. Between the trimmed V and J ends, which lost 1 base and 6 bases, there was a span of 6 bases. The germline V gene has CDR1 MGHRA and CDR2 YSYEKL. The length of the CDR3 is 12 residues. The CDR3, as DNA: TGCGCCAGCAGCCAAGGCCAGGATGGCTACACCTTC. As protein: CASSQGQDGYTF.

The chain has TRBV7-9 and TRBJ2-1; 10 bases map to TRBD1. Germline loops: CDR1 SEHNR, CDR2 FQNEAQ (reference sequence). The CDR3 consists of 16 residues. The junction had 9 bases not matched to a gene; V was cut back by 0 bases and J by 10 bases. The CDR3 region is CASSLAGTGVPREQFF. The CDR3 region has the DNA TGTGCCAGCAGCTTAGCCGGGACAGGGGTGCCACGGGAGCAGTTCTTC.

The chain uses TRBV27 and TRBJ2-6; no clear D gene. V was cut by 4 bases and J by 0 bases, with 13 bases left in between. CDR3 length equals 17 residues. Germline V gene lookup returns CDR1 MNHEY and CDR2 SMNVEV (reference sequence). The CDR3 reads CASSSQPPSSGANVLTF. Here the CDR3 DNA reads TGTGCCAGCAGTTCTCAACCCCCGAGCTCTGGGGCCAACGTCCTGACTTTC.

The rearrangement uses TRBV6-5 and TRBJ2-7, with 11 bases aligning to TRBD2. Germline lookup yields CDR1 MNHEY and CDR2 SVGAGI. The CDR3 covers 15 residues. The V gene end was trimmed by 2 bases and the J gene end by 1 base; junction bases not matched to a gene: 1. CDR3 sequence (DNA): TGTGCCAGCAGTTACGCTAGCGGGGGGTCCTACGAGCAGTACTTC. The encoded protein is CASSYASGGSYEQYF.

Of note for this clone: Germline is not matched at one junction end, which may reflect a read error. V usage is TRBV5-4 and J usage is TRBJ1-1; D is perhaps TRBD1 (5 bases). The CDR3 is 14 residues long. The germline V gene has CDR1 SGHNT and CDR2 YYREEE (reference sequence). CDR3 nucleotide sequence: TGTGCCAGCAGTTTGGACATTGCGAGAAATGAAGCTTTCTTT. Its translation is CASSLDIARNEAFF.

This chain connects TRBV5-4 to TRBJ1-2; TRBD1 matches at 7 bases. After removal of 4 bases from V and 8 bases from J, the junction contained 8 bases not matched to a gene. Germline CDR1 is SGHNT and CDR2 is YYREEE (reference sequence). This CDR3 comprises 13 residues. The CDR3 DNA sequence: TGTGCCAGCAGCCTCGTCGGGACAGACGGCTACACCTTC. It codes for CASSLVGTDGYTF. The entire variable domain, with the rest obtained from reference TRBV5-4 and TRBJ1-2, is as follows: ETGVTQSPTHLIKTRGQQVTLRCSSQSGHNTVSWYQQALGQGPQFIFQYYREEENGRGNFPPRFSGLQFPNYSSELNVNALELDDSALYLCASSLVGTDGYTFGSGTRLTVV.

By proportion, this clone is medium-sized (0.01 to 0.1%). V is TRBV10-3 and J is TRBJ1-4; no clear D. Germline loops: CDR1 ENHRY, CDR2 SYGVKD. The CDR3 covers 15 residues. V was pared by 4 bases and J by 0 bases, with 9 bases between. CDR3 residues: CAISADGATNEKLFF. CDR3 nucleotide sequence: TGTGCCATCAGTGCGGACGGTGCAACTAATGAAAAACTGTTTTTT.